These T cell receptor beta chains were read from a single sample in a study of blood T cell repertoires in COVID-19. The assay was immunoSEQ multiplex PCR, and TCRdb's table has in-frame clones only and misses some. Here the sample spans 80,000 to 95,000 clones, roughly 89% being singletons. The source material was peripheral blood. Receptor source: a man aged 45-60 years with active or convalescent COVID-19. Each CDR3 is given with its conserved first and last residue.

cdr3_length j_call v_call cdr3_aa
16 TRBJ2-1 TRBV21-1 CASSKEGLAEINEQFF
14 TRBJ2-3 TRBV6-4 CASSDSPGTDTQYF
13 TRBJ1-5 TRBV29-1 CSVGTGVYQPQHF
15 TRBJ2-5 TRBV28 CASTDRMLVKETQYF
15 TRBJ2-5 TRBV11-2 CASSRGTGELETQYF
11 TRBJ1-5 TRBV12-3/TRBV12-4 CASSPGGPQHF
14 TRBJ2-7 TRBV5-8 CASSFQGARYEQYF
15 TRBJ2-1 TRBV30 CAWSGTAGARNEQFF
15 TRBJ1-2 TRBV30 CAWRKEAMFNYGYTF
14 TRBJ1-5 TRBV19 CASSSYRSGQPQHF
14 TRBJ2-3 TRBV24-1 CATSDTGSTDTQYF
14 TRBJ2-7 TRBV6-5 CASSYSTSVSEQYF
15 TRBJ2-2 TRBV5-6 CASSLGQGGTGELFF
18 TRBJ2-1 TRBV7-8 CASSLVSLDRGSYNEQFF
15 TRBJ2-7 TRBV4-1 CASSQDVTVTYEQYF